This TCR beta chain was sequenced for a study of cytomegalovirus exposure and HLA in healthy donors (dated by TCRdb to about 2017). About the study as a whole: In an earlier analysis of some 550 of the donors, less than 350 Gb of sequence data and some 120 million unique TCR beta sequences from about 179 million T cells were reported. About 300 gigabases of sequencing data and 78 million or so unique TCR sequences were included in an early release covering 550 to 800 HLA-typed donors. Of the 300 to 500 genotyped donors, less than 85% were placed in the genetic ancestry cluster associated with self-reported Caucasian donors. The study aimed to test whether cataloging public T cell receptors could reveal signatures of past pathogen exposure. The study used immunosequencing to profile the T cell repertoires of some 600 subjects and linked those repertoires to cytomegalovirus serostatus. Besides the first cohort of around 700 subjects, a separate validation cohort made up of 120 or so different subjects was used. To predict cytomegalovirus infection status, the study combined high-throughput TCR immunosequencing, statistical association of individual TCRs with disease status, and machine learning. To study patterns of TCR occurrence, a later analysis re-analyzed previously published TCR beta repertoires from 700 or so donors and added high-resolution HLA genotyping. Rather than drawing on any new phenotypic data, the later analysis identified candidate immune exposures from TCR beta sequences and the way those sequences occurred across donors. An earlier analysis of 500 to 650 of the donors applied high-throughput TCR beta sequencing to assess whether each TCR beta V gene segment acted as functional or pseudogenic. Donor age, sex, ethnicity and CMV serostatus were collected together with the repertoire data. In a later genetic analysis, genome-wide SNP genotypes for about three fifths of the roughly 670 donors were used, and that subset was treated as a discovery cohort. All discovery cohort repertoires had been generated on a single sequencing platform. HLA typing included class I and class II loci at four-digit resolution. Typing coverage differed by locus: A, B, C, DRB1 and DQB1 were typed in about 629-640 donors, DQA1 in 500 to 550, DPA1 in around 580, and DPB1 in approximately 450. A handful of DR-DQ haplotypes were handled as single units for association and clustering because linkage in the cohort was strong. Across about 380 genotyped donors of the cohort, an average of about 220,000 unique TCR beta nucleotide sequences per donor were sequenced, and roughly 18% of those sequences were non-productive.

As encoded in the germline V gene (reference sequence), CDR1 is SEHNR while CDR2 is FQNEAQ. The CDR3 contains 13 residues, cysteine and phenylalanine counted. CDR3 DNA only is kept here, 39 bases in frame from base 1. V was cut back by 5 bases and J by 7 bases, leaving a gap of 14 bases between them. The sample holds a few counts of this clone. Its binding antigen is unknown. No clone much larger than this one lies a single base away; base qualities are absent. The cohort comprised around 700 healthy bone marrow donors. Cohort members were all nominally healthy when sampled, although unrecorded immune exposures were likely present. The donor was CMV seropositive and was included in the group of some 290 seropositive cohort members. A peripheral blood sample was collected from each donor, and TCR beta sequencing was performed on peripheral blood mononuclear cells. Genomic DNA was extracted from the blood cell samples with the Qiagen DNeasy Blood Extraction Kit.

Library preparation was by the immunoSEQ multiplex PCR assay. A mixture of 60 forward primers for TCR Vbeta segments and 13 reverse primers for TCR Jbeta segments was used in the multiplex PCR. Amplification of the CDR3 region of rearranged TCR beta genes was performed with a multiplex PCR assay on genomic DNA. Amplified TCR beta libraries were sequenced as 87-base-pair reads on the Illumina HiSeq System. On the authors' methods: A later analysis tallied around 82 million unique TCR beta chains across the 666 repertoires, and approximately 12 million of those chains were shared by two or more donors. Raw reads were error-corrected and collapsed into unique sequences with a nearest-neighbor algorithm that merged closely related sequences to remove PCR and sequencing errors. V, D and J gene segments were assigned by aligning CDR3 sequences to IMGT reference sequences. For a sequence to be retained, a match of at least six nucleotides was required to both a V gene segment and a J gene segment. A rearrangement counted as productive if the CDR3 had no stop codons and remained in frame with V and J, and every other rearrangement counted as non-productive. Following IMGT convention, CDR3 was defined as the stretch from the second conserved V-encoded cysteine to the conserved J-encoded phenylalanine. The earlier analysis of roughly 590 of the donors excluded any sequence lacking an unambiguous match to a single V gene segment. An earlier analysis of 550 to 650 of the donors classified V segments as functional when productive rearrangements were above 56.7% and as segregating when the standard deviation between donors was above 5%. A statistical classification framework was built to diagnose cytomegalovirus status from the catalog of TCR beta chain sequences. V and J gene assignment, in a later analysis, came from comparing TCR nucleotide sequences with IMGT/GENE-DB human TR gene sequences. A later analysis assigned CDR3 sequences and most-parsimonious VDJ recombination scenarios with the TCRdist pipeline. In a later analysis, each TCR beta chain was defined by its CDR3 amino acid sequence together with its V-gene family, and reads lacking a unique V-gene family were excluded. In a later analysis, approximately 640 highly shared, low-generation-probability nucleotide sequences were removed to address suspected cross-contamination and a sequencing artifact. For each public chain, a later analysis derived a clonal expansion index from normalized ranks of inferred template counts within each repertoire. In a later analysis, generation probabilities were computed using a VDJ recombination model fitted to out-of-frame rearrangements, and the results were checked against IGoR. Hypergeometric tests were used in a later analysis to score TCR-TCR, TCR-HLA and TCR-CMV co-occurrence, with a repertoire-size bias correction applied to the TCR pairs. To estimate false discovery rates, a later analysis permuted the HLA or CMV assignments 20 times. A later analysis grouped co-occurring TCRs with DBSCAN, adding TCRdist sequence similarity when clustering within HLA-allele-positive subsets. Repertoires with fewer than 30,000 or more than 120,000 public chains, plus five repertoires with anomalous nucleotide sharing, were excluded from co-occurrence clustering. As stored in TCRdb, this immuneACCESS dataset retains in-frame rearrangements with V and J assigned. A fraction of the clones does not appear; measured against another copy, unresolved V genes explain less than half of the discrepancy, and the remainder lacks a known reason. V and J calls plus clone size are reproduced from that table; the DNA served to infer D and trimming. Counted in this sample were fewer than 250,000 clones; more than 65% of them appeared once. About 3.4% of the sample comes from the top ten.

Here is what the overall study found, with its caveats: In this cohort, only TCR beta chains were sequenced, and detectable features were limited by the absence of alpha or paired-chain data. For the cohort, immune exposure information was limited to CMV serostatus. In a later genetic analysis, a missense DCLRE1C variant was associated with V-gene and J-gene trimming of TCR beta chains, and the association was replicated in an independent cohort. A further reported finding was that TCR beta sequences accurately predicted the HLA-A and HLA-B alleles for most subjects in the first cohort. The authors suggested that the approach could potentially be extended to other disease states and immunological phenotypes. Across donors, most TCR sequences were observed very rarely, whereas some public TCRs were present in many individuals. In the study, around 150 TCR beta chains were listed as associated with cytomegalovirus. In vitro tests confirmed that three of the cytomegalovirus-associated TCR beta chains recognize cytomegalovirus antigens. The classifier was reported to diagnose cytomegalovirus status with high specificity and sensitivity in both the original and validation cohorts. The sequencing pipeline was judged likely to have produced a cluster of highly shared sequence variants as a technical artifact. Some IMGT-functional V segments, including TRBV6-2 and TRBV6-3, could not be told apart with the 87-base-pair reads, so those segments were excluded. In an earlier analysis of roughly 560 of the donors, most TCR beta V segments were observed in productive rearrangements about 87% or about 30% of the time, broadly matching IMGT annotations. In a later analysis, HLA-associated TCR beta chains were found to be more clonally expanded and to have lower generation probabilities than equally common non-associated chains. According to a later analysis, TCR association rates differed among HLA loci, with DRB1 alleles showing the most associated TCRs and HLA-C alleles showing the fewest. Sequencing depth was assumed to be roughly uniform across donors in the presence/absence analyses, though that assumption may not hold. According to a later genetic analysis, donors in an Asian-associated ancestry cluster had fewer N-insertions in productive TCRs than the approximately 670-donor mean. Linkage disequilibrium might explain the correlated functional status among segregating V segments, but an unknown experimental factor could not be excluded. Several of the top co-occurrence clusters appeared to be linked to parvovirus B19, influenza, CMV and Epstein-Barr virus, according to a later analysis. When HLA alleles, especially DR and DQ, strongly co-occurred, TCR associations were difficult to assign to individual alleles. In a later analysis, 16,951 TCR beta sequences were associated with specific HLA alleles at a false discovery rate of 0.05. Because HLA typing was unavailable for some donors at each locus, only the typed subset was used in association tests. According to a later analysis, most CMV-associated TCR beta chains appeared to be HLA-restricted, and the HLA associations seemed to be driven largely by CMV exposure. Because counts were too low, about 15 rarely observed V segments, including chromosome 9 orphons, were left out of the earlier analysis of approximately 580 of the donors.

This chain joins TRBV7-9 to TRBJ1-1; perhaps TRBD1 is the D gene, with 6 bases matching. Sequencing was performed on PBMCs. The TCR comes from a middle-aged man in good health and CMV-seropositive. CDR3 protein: CASSRTGIGEAFF. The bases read TGTGCCAGCAGCCGAACAGGGATAGGTGAAGCTTTCTTT.